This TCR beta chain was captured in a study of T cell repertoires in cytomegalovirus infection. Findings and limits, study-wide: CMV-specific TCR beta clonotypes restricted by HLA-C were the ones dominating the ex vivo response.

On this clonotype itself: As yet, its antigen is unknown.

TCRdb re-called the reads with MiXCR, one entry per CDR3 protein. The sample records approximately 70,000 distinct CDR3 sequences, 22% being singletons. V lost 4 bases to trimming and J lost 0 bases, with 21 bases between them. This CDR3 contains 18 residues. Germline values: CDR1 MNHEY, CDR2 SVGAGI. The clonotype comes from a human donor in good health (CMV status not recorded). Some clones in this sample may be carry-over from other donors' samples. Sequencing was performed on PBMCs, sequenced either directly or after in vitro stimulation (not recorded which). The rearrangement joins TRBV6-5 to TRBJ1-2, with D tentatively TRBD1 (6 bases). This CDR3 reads CASSFSPVGAASNYGYTF. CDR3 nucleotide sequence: TGTGCCAGCAGTTTCTCGCCCGTGGGGGCCGCTTCTAACTATGGCTACACCTTC.